The rows below give T cell receptor beta chains drawn from one sample of a study of blood T cells in healthy people across ages. Using its own MiXCR run on the 5' RACE reads, TCRdb lists one record per CDR3 protein. The sample yields about 770,000 distinct CDR3 sequences, around 45% seen once. Input material: blood. Receptors were obtained from a man in his fifties or sixties in good health. The conserved cysteine and the conserved F or W are not part of the CDR3 here. Fields, in order: V gene, J gene, clone size, CDR3 length, CDR3 protein. Not all rows give a size; the values are once, few, many and, for expanded clones, a class.

>TRBV28|TRBJ2-1|few|13
ASSPPGTRVAEQF
>TRBV27|TRBJ2-3|few|13
ASSSPSGSTDTQY
>TRBV6-2/TRBV6-3|TRBJ2-1|NA|11
ATWTAIYNEQF
>TRBV29-1|TRBJ2-5|few|13
SVGGMAGSQETQY
>TRBV4-1|TRBJ2-1|NA|12
ASSQGSEYNEQF
>TRBV30|NA|NA|11
AWSVRDSGTQY
>TRBV13|TRBJ1-1|NA|15
ASSLVGTGGLNTEAF
>TRBV5-5|TRBJ2-7|NA|11
ASSLDPAYEQY
>TRBV30|TRBJ2-7|few|13
AWKMARAGSYEQY
>TRBV12-3/TRBV12-4|TRBJ2-3|NA|14
ASSPRGAGGSDTQY
>TRBV9|TRBJ2-1|few|13
ASSAWPLSHNEQF
>TRBV4-1|TRBJ1-5|few|13
ASSQEGTGIGPQH
>TRBV3-1|TRBJ1-1|few|12
ASSQDLPNTEAF
>TRBV29-1|TRBJ2-7|many|11
SVVDSSSYEQY
>TRBV12-3/TRBV12-4|NA|NA|14
ASSLGSGIPQETQY
>TRBV5-1|TRBJ1-6|NA|15
ASSFKSPGPSNSPLH
>TRBV14|TRBJ1-1|once|11
ASRLGAAAEAF
>TRBV7-2|TRBJ1-2|NA|11
ASSYTTGIGYT
>TRBV18|TRBJ2-1|NA|13
ASSPPGRRYNEQF
>TRBV5-1|TRBJ2-7|few|11
ASRDGQTYEQY
>TRBV4-3|TRBJ2-2|NA|14
ASSQDPGANTGELF
>TRBV12-3/TRBV12-4|TRBJ1-4|few|14
ASSLEGYLTGEKLF
>TRBV20-1|TRBJ2-1|few|14
SARVASAGGTNEQF
>TRBV7-2|TRBJ2-5|NA|12
ASSLGDSGETQY
>TRBV29-1|TRBJ1-2|NA|11
SGTGQGNYGYT
>TRBV6-2/TRBV6-3|TRBJ2-3|few|14
ASSTRWDRDADTQY
>TRBV20-1|TRBJ2-7|NA|12
SARDPERGRFWY
>TRBV7-2|TRBJ2-3|NA|17
ASSLSSGGAPPSTDTQY
>TRBV20-1|TRBJ2-7|few|12
SARRAGTTYEQY
>TRBV20-1|TRBJ2-1|NA|11
CFCCLGPNEQF
>TRBV4-1|TRBJ1-2|NA|13
ASSQDEGFSYGYT
>TRBV11-2|TRBJ1-1|NA|13
ASSLGPQVNTEAF
>TRBV13|TRBJ2-7|many|12
ASSVTGSSYEQY
>TRBV6-6|NA|NA|12
ASSKTSGVHEQY
>TRBV6-1|TRBJ2-7|few|12
ASSEVTGTYEQY
>TRBV7-2|TRBJ2-5|NA|13
ASSLGVSLGETQY
>TRBV5-6|TRBJ2-1|few|12
ASSSRTVLPEQF
>TRBV5-1|TRBJ1-2|NA|14
ASSPQGHNPNYGYT
>TRBV4-3|TRBJ2-1|few|15
ASSQGSGVGSYNEQF
>TRBV5-1|TRBJ2-1|NA|13
ASSLRQGIYNEQF
>TRBV20-1|TRBJ2-7|few|12
SVSSPIGRYEQY
>TRBV3-1|TRBJ2-4|few|10
ASSQAEREQY
>TRBV14|TRBJ2-2|NA|16
ASSQEITVGRGSGELF
>TRBV7-2|NA|NA|12
ASSFGLLASEQY
>TRBV5-5|TRBJ1-5|many|14
ASSFTDRGTYQPQH
>TRBV6-5|TRBJ1-1|NA|13
ASRDRGGLNTEAF
>TRBV2|TRBJ2-7|NA|15
ASSLSPPGDRTDEQY
>TRBV20-1|TRBJ1-5|few|11
SAKGGSNQPQH
>TRBV20-1|TRBJ1-2|NA|10
SARGGSYGYT
>TRBV7-2|TRBJ1-4|NA|12
ASSLLGRAEKLF